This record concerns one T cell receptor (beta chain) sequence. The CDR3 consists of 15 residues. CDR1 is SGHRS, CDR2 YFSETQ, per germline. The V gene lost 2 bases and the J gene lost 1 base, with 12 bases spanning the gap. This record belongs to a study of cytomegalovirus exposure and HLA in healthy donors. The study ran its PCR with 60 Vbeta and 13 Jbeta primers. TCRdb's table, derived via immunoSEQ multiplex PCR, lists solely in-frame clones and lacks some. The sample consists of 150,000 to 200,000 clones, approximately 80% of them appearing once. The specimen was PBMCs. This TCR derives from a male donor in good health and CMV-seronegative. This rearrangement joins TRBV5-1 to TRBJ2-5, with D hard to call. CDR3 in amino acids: CASSFDPDVQETQYF. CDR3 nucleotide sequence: TGCGCCAGCAGCTTTGATCCAGATGTCCAAGAGACCCAGTACTTC. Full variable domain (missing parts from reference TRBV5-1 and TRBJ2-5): KAGVTQTPRYLIKTRGQQVTLSCSPISGHRSVSWYQQTPGQGLQFLFEYFSETQRNKGNFPGRFSGRQFSNSRSEMNVSTLELGDSALYLCASSFDPDVQETQYFGPGTRLLVL.